This T cell receptor beta chain was profiled in a study of T cells in Graves' hyperthyroidism and ophthalmopathy. Study results and limitations: Blood samples included most of the expanded thyroid clonotypes exceeding 0.001.

The CDR3 contains 15 residues. Germline V gene sequence: CDR1 LNHDA, CDR2 SQIVND (reference sequence). V lost 3 bases and J lost 5, with 16 bases in between. About this clonotype itself: What it recognizes is unknown.

Amplification yielded TCR beta CDR3 regions, with RNA transcripts as the source. First-round RT-PCR with HTBI primers amplified the TCR CDR3 region. One entry per CDR3 protein, called by TCRdb with MiXCR from the multiplex PCR reads. The data show roughly 200,000 distinct CDR3 sequences, less than 20% seen once. The sequence derives from a woman between 50 and 59 years old with Graves' hyperthyroidism. The rearrangement links TRBV19 to TRBJ1-2, with a tentative D call TRBD1 (6 bases). The specimen sequenced was blood. CDR3 sequence (DNA): TGTGCCAGTAGTATGGGACAACTGGTTTTTTATGGCTACACCTTC. Translating it yields CASSMGQLVFYGYTF. Full variable domain (rest looked up from reference TRBV19 and TRBJ1-2): DGGITQSPKYLFRKEGQNVTLSCEQNLNHDAMYWYRQDPGQGLRLIYYSQIVNDFQKGDIAEGYSVSREKKESFPLTVTSAQKNPTAFYLCASSMGQLVFYGYTFGSGTRLTVV.